These 13 T cell receptor beta chains came from one sample sequenced in a study of tumor-infiltrating lymphocytes in primary liver carcinoma. Starting from approximately 0.45 ug of total RNA, TCR beta cDNA was produced with a primer in the constant region. Modified slightly, ARM-PCR produced TCR beta libraries over three nested multiplex PCR rounds. The two initial PCR rounds, around 11 cycles each, used TRBV1-TRBV30 forward and C-beta reverse primers. TCRdb reanalysed the multiplex PCR reads using MiXCR and keeps one entry per CDR3 protein. The sample carries approximately 320,000 distinct CDR3 sequences, 50% to 75% recorded once. RNA isolated from unsorted whole blood supplied the blood RNA, with germline DNA also extracted. Input material: peripheral blood. Source of these receptors: a woman in her twenties or thirties with primary liver carcinoma and hepatitis B virus infection.

With respect to this clonotype: At one end, the junction sequence differs from germline, possibly due to a read error. The V and J genes are TRBV11-2 and TRBJ2-7; a possible D gene is TRBD1 (6 bases). CDR1 and CDR2 from the germline V gene are SGHAT and FQNNGV. The CDR3 runs to 15 residues. CDR3 sequence: CTSSLDTTGYYEHYF. As DNA, the CDR3 is TGTACCAGCAGCTTAGACACGACAGGTTATTACGAGCACTACTTC.

This clonotype was counted many times. The V call is TRBV12-3 or TRBV12-4, the J call TRBJ2-6; perhaps TRBD1 as D (5 bases). The CDR3 has 15 residues. Trimming took off 6 bases at V and 1 base at J, with 10 bases between the two ends. The CDR3, as DNA: TGTGCCAGCAGACCTCAGGGATCTGGGGCCAACGTCCTGACTTTC. It encodes CASRPQGSGANVLTF.

In the case of this clonotype: One end of the junction fails to match germline, which may point to a read error. The V call is TRBV12-3 or TRBV12-4, the J call TRBJ2-7; TRBD1 agrees at 8 bases. CDR3 length: 14 amino acids. The CDR3: CACSTQGGSYEQYF. The CDR3 DNA reads as TGTGCCTGCAGTACACAGGGGGGTTCATACGAGCAGTACTTC.

Only a few counts were recorded for this clonotype. This chain uses TRBV5-4 with TRBJ2-7; D is possibly TRBD1 or TRBD2 (6 bases each). CDR1 and CDR2 (germline): SGHNT, YYREEE (reference sequence). V shed 2 bases and J shed 3 bases, with 12 bases lying between them. This CDR3 contains 14 residues. The CDR3 DNA reads as TGTGCCAGCAGCTTCCCCGGGGGCGACTACGAGCAGTACTTC. Translated: CASSFPGGDYEQYF.

J is TRBJ2-2 and V is TRBV7-9, with TRBD1 as a possible D gene (5 bases). V was shortened by 0 bases and J by 4 bases, with 12 bases between the two germline ends. The CDR3 totals 16 residues. Per germline, CDR1 SEHNR and CDR2 FQNEAQ (reference sequence). The CDR3 reads CASSLAGDRLTGELFF. The CDR3, as DNA: TGTGCCAGCAGCTTAGCCGGCGACAGACTCACCGGGGAGCTGTTTTTT.

Of note for this clonotype: It may be a read error: a sequence one base away is much more abundant. V is TRBV12-3 or TRBV12-4 and J is TRBJ2-5; D ambiguous. The CDR3 length is 14 residues. This CDR3 reads CTSSLTAIGETQYF. The CDR3 DNA follows: TGTACCAGCAGTCTCACCGCGATCGGAGAGACCCAGTACTTC.

This clonotype was recorded at least ten times. The chain couples TRBV4-3 to TRBJ2-7; the D is unclear. V lost 1 base and J 4 bases, leaving 11 bases between the germline ends. CDR3 size: 14 residues. The germline CDR1 and CDR2 sequences are LGHNA and YSLEER. CDR3 amino acids: CASSQGIGNYEQYF. CDR3 nucleotides: TGCGCCAGCAGCCAAGGCATAGGGAATTACGAGCAGTACTTC.

V and J are TRBV6-5 and TRBJ2-2; D is possibly TRBD1 (5 bases). There are 14 residues in the CDR3. V gave up 6 bases and J gave up 6 bases, with 14 bases separating them. Germline V gene lookup returns CDR1 MNHEY and CDR2 SVGAGI. CDR3 bases: TGTGCCAGCAGGGTTAGACAGTTTTCCGGGGAGCTGTTTTTT. It is translated as CASRVRQFSGELFF.

This clonotype was found a few times. The chain uses TRBV12-3 or TRBV12-4 and TRBJ2-2; 7 bases align to TRBD2. Trimming removed 3 bases from V and 5 bases from J; junction bases left unmatched: 12. The CDR3 runs to 17 residues. The CDR3 sequence is CASSFSLGGTNTGELFF. As DNA, the CDR3 is TGTGCCAGCAGTTTTTCGTTGGGCGGGACTAATACCGGGGAGCTGTTTTTT.

This rearrangement joins TRBV6-1 to TRBJ1-1, with a weak D call TRBD1 (6 bases). Trimming removed 5 bases from V and 4 bases from J, with 14 bases in between. CDR3 size: 14 residues. Germline V gene sequence: CDR1 MNHNS, CDR2 SASEGT. CDR3 protein: CASSQGQWTTEAFF. Here the CDR3 DNA reads TGTGCCAGCAGTCAAGGACAGTGGACCACTGAAGCTTTCTTT.

This sequence joins TRBV10-3 and TRBJ1-4, with D unclear. The ends were cut back, 1 base at V and 7 bases at J, with 13 bases in the middle. Looked up from germline, CDR1 is ENHRY and CDR2 is SYGVKD. This CDR3 spans 15 amino acids. The CDR3 reads CAISEYMEIPEKLFF. CDR3 bases: TGTGCCATCAGTGAGTATATGGAGATACCTGAAAAACTGTTTTTT.

Details on this clonotype: This clone may be a read error of a much larger clone one base away. J is TRBJ2-5 and V is TRBV6-5; no reliable D call. The CDR3 has 14 amino acids. Germline V gives CDR1 MNHEY, CDR2 SVGAGI. This CDR3 reads CASSYVIGLGTRYF. The CDR3 DNA is TGTGCCAGCAGTTACGTAATTGGGCTAGGCACCCGGTACTTC.

This rearrangement joins TRBV4-3 to TRBJ2-2, with no clear D. Trimming removed 4 bases at V and 6 bases at J, with 15 bases between. The CDR3 covers 15 residues. Looked up from germline, CDR1 is LGHNA and CDR2 is YSLEER. The CDR3 nucleotides read TGCGCCAGCAGCCGAGATAGAAGAGCAGCCGGGGAGCTGTTTTTT. Protein: CASSRDRRAAGELFF.